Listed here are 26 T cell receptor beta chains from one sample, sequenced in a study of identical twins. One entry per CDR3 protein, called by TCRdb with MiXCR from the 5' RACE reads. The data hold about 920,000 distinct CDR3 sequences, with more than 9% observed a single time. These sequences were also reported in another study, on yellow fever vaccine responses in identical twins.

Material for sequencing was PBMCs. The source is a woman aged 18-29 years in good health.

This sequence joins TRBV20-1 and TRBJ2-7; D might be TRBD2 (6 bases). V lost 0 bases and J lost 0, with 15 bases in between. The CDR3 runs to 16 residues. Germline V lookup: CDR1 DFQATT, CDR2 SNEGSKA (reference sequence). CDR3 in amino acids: CSARDLRDGGSYEQYF. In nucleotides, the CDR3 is TGCAGTGCTAGAGATCTTCGGGACGGGGGCTCCTACGAGCAGTACTTC.

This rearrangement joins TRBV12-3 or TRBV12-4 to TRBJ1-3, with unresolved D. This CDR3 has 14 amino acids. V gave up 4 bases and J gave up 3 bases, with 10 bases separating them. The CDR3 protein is CASSYNRGGNTIYF. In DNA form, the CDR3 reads TGTGCCAGCAGTTATAATCGTGGTGGAAACACCATATATTTT.

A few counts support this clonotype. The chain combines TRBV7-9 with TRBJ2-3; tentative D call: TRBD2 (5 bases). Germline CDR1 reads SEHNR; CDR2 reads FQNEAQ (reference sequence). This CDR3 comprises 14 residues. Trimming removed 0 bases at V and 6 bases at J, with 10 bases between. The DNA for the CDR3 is TGTGCCAGCAGCTTAGCGCAGCGGACGGATACGCAGTATTTT. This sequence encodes CASSLAQRTDTQYF.

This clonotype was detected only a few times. CDR3 loop: CASSPGTDEETQYF. The CDR3 coding sequence is TGTGCCAGCAGCCCTGGGACAGATGAAGAGACCCAGTACTTC. The rearrangement links TRBV7-9 to TRBJ2-5, with 7 bases aligning to TRBD1. The CDR3 consists of 14 residues. Per the germline V gene, CDR1 is SEHNR and CDR2 is FQNEAQ (reference sequence). V trimming: 5 bases; J trimming: 3 bases; junction bases outside the gene matches: 6.

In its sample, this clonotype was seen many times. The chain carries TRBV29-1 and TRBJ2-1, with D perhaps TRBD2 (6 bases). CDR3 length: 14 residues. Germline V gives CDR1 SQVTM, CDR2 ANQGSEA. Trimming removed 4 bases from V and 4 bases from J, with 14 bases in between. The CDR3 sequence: CSVAGGAGYNEQFF. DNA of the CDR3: TGCAGCGTTGCAGGCGGGGCCGGTTACAATGAGCAGTTCTTC.

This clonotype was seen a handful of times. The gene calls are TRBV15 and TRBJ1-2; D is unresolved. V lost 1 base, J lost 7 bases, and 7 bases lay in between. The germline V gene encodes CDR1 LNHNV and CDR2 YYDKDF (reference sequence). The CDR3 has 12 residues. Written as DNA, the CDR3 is TGTGCCACCAGCAGAGCATTATTTGGCTACACCTTC. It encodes CATSRALFGYTF.

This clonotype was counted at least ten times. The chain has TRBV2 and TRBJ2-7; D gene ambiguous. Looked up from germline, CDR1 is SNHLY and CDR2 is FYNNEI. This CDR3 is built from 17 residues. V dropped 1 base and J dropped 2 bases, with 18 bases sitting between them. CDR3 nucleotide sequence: TGTGCCAGCAGTGAAGATCGTTGGAAGGAATCGGCCTACGAGCAGTACGTC. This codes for CASSEDRWKESAYEQYV.

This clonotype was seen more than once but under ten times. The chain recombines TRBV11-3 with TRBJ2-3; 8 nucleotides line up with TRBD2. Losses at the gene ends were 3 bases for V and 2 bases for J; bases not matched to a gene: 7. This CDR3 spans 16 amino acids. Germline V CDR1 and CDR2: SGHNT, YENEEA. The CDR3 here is CASSLFSGSPTDTQYF. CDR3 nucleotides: TGTGCCAGCAGCTTGTTCAGCGGGAGTCCCACAGATACGCAGTATTTT.

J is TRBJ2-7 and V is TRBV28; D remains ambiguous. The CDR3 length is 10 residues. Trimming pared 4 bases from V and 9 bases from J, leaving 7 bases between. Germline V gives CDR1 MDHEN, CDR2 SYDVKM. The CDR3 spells CASSSMLQYF. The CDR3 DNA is TGTGCCAGCAGTTCCATGCTGCAGTACTTC.

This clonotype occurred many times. CDR3 bases: TGTGCCAGCAGTTATGGCTACAGCAAGCACTACGAGCAGTACTTC. Its translation: CASSYGYSKHYEQYF. This rearrangement joins TRBV6-5 to TRBJ2-7, with no clear D. V was cut by 3 bases and J by 3 bases, with 15 bases left in between. Per germline, CDR1 MNHEY and CDR2 SVGAGI. This CDR3 comprises 15 residues.

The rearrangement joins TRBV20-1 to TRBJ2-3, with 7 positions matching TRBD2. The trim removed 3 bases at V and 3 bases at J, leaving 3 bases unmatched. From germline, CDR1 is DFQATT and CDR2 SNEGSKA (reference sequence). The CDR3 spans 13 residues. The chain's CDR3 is CSARYSGTDTQYF. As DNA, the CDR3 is TGCAGTGCTAGGTATAGCGGGACAGATACGCAGTATTTT.

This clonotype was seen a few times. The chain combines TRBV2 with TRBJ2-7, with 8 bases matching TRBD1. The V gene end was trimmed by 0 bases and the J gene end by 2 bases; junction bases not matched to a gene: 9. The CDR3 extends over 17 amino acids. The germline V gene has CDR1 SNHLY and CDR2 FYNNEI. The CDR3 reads CASSEALRDRKTYEQYF. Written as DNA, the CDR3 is TGTGCCAGCAGTGAAGCGCTACGGGACAGGAAAACCTACGAGCAGTACTTC.

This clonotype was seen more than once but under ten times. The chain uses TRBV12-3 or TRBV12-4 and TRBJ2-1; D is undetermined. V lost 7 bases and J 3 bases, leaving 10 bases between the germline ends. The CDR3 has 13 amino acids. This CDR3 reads CASTSRGYNEQFF. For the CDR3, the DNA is TGTGCCAGCACCTCAAGAGGCTACAATGAGCAGTTCTTC.

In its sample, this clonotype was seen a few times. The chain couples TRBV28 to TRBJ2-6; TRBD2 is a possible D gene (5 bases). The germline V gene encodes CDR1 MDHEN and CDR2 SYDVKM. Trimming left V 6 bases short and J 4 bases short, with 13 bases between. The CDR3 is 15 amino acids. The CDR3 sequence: CASRTRGSGANVLTF. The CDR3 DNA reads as TGTGCCAGCAGGACCCGGGGTTCCGGGGCCAACGTCCTGACTTTC.

CDR3: CASSLRDTRVTEAFF. The CDR3 DNA is TGTGCCAGCAGCTTAAGGGATACACGGGTCACTGAAGCTTTCTTT. J is TRBJ1-1 and V is TRBV7-9, with D hard to call. Germline V lookup: CDR1 SEHNR, CDR2 FQNEAQ (reference sequence). The V gene lost 2 bases and the J gene lost 4 bases, with 14 bases spanning the gap. The CDR3 loop spans 15 amino acids.

The CDR3 loop is CASSLVSSPGQGMETQYF. The DNA of the CDR3 is TGTGCCAGCAGCTTGGTCTCATCACCCGGACAGGGGATGGAGACCCAGTACTTC. The chain employs TRBV5-6 and TRBJ2-5, with TRBD1 matching over 9 bases. The V gene's germline CDR1 is SGHDT and CDR2 YYEEEE. This CDR3 comprises 18 residues. V shed 0 bases and J 5 bases; nucleotides not matched to a gene: 14.

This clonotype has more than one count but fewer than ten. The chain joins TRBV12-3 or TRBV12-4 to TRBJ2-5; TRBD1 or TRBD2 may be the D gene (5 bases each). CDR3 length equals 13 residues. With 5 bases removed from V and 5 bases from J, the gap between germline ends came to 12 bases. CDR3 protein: CASSRDPRETQYF. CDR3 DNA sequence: TGTGCCAGCAGTAGGGACCCGCGGGAGACCCAGTACTTC.

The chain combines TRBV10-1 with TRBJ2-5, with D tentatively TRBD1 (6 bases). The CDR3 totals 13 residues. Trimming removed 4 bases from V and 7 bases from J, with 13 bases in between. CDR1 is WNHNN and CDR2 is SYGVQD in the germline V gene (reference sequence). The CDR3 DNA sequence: TGCGCCAGCAGTGGGGACACCCCAGGGACCCAGTACTTC. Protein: CASSGDTPGTQYF.

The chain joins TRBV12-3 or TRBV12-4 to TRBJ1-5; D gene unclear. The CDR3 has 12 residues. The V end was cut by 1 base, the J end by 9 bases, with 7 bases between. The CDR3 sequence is CASSLGVGPQHF. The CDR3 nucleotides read TGTGCCAGCAGTTTAGGAGTTGGGCCCCAGCATTTT.

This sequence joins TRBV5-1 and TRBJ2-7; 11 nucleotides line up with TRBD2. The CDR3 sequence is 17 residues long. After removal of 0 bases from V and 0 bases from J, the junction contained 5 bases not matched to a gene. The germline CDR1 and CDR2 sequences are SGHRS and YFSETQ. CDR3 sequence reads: CASSLARTSGYSYEQYF. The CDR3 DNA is TGCGCCAGCAGCTTGGCCCGGACTAGCGGGTACTCCTACGAGCAGTACTTC.

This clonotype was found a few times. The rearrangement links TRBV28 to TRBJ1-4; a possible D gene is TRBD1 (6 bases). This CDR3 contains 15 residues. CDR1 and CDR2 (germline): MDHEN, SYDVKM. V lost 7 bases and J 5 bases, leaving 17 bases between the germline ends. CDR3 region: CASTQGGAGNEKLFF. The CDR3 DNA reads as TGTGCCAGCACACAAGGGGGGGCCGGGAATGAAAAACTGTTTTTT. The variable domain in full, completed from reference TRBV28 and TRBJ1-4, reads DVKVTQSSRYLVKRTGEKVFLECVQDMDHENMFWYRQDPGLGLRLIYFSYDVKMKEKGDIPEGYSVSREKKERFSLILESASTNQTSMYLCASTQGGAGNEKLFFGSGTQLSVL.

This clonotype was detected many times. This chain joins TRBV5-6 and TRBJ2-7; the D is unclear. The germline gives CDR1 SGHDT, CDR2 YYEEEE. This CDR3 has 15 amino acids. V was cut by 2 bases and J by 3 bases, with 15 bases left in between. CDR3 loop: CASSLDGQDLYEQYV. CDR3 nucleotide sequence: TGTGCCAGCAGCTTAGATGGGCAGGACCTCTACGAGCAGTACGTC.

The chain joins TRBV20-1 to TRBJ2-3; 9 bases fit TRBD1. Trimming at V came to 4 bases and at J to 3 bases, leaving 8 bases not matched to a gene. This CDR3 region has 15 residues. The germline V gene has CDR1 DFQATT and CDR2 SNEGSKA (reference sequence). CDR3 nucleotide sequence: TGCAGTGCTAAGATCGGGACAGGGAGTACAGATACGCAGTATTTT. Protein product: CSAKIGTGSTDTQYF.

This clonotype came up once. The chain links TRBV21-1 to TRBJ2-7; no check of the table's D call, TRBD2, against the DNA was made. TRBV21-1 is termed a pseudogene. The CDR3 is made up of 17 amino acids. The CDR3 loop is CASSKGIAGGSSYEQYV. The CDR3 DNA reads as TGTGCCAGCAGCAAAGGAATAGCGGGGGGGAGCTCCTACGAGCAGTACGTC.

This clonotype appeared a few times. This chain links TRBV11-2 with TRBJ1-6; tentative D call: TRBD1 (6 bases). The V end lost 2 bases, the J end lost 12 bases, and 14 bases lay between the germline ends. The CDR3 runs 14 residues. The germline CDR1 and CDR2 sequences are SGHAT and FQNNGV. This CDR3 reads CASSLSGVQEPLHF. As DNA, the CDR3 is TGTGCCAGCAGCTTATCAGGGGTCCAGGAACCCCTCCACTTT.

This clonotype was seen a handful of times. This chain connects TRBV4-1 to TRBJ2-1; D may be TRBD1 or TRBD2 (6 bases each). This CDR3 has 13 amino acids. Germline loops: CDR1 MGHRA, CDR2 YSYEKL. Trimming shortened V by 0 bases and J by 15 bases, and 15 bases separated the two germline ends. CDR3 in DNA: TGCGCCAGCAGCCAAGATAGGGGGGTGAGCACGTTCTTC. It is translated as CASSQDRGVSTFF.